The source of this T cell receptor (beta chain) is a study of CD8 T cells in ankylosing spondylitis. The study's findings and limits: Made up of under ten highly homologous variants, a TCR beta motif appeared characteristic of ankylosing spondylitis blood. Disease-linked clones, CD8+, were relatively rare in peripheral blood. From matched ankylosing spondylitis synovial fluid, disease-linked clones were reportedly recovered at significantly enriched levels.

Researchers built TCR beta libraries using quantitative 5'-RACE with molecular barcodes. TCRdb processed the 5' RACE reads anew with MiXCR; each CDR3 protein has one entry. The table has roughly 700,000 distinct CDR3 sequences, under 20% seen once. On this clonotype: Its target is unknown.

Germline V lookup: CDR1 SGHTA, CDR2 FQGTGA. With V trimmed by 5 bases and J by 6 bases, 3 bases remained unmatched. The CDR3 contains 13 residues. This sequence originates from a male donor with ankylosing spondylitis. J is TRBJ2-2 and V is TRBV7-3, with 7 bases lining up with TRBD1. The sequenced sample consisted of blood, either unsorted or a sorted T cell fraction (not recorded which). The CDR3 here is CASSPGQAGELFF. The CDR3 DNA is TGTGCCAGCAGCCCCGGACAGGCCGGGGAGCTGTTTTTT. The whole variable domain, filled in from reference TRBV7-3 and TRBJ2-2, reads GAGVSQTPSNKVTEKGKYVELRCDPISGHTALYWYRQSLGQGPEFLIYFQGTGAADDSGLPNDRFFAVRPEGSVSTLKIQRTERGDSAVYLCASSPGQAGELFFGEGSRLTVL.